The 21 T cell receptor beta chains given below trace back to one sample, sequenced in a study of CD8 T cells in Susac syndrome. cDNA came from around 0.5 to 1 ug RNA primed by random hexamers. TCRdb reanalysed the immunoSEQ multiplex PCR reads using MiXCR and keeps one entry per CDR3 protein. The table lists approximately 180,000 distinct CDR3 sequences, roughly 94% of them singletons. Sequencing was performed on CD4+ T cells from PBMCs. Receptor source: a human donor with Susac syndrome.

The V call is TRBV30, the J call TRBJ1-6; 8 bases fit TRBD1. Looked up from germline, CDR1 is GTSNPN and CDR2 is SVGIG (reference sequence). CDR3 length equals 14 residues. J was trimmed by 5 bases and V by 3 bases; bases with no gene match: 3. CDR3: CAWRGDRNNSPLHF. Here the CDR3 DNA reads TGTGCCTGGAGGGGGGACAGGAATAATTCACCCCTCCACTTT.

Only a few counts were recorded for this clonotype. The chain is built from TRBV24-1 and TRBJ2-1, with 9 positions matching TRBD1. The V and J ends lost 4 bases and 7 bases, in that order; junction bases with no gene match: 7. Germline V lookup: CDR1 KGHDR, CDR2 SFDVKD. This CDR3 comprises 15 residues. CDR3 sequence reads: CATSETGTGLNEQFF. CDR3 in DNA: TGTGCCACCAGTGAGACCGGGACAGGGCTAAATGAGCAGTTCTTC.

V usage is TRBV9 and J usage is TRBJ1-2, with D unresolved. With 3 bases removed from V and 3 bases from J, the gap between germline ends came to 9 bases. Germline V gene data show CDR1 as SGDLS and CDR2 as YYNGEE. The length of the CDR3 is 13 residues. The CDR3 reads CASSATVYYGYTF. Here the CDR3 DNA reads TGTGCCAGCAGCGCAACAGTGTACTATGGCTACACCTTC.

V usage is TRBV29-1 and J usage is TRBJ2-1; D possibly corresponds to TRBD1 (6 bases). This CDR3 is built from 16 residues. Germline V gene sequence: CDR1 SQVTM, CDR2 ANQGSEA. With 1 base removed from V and 3 bases from J, the gap between germline ends came to 16 bases. CDR3 region: CSVEGDWTVHYNEQFF. CDR3 nucleotides: TGCAGCGTTGAAGGGGATTGGACAGTGCACTACAATGAGCAGTTCTTC.

This chain connects TRBV24-1 to TRBJ2-3, with D perhaps TRBD2 (5 bases). Germline CDR1 KGHDR, CDR2 SFDVKD. The CDR3 loop spans 15 amino acids. Deletions cut 1 base from V and 2 bases from J, with 9 bases between. Here the CDR3 reads CATSDLGLHTDTQYF. The CDR3, as DNA: TGTGCCACCAGTGATTTAGGACTCCACACAGATACGCAGTATTTT.

The CDR3 loop reads CAWRRDPADTQYF. The DNA for the CDR3 is TGTGCCTGGAGGAGGGACCCCGCAGATACGCAGTATTTT. V usage is TRBV30 and J usage is TRBJ2-3; D might be TRBD1 or TRBD2, each matching 5 bases. Germline V gives CDR1 GTSNPN, CDR2 SVGIG (reference sequence). This CDR3 has 13 amino acids. V lost 3 bases to trimming and J lost 4 bases, with 11 bases between them.

This clonotype was picked up one time. The chain combines TRBV15 with TRBJ2-3; 14 nucleotides agree with TRBD2. Germline V gene data show CDR1 as LNHNV and CDR2 as YYDKDF (reference sequence). J gave up 6 bases and V 3 bases, and 5 bases lay outside the gene matches. The length of the CDR3 is 16 residues. The DNA of the CDR3 is TGTGCCACCAGCAGGGGACTAGCGGGAGCGTACGATACGCAGTATTTT. It specifies CATSRGLAGAYDTQYF.

The chain has TRBV7-9 and TRBJ1-2; no firm D call. The germline gives CDR1 SEHNR, CDR2 FQNEAQ (reference sequence). V shed 2 bases and J shed 3 bases, with 10 bases lying between them. The CDR3 is 14 residues long. The CDR3 loop reads CASSLYSRDYGYTF. CDR3 sequence (DNA): TGTGCCAGCAGCTTATATTCAAGGGACTATGGCTACACCTTC.

The CDR3 DNA is TGTGCCAGCAAGCTAGCCTACGAGCAGTACTTC. Amino acids: CASKLAYEQYF. J is TRBJ2-7 and V is TRBV7-2, with D hard to call. CDR3 length: 11 amino acids. V dropped 7 bases and J dropped 2 bases, with 6 bases sitting between them. Germline loops: CDR1 SGHTA, CDR2 FQGNSA.

The gene calls are TRBV4-3 and TRBJ2-7; TRBD1 or TRBD2 may be the D gene (8 bases each). In germline, CDR1 is LGHNA, CDR2 YSLEER. This CDR3 is 16 amino acids long. Trimming took off 2 bases at V and 7 bases at J, with 21 bases between the two ends. The CDR3 is CASSQLAGQGAREQYF. CDR3 DNA: TGCGCCAGCAGCCAATTAGCGGGGCAGGGGGCGCGTGAGCAGTACTTC.

CDR3 nucleotide sequence: TGTGCCAGCATGACTAGCGTAAACTACAATGAGCAGTTCTTC. It is translated as CASMTSVNYNEQFF. The chain carries TRBV6-2 or TRBV6-3 and TRBJ2-1; 8 bases are a match to TRBD2. Germline V gene lookup returns CDR1 MNHEY and CDR2 SVGEGT. The CDR3 runs 14 residues. Germline trimming cut 7 bases from V and 3 bases from J; bases unmatched to any gene: 5.

This chain links TRBV15 with TRBJ2-7; no clear D gene. Trimming shortened V by 4 bases and J by 3 bases, and 13 bases separated the two germline ends. The germline gives CDR1 LNHNV, CDR2 YYDKDF (reference sequence). The CDR3 length is 14 residues. The CDR3 loop is CATSNERTIYEQYF. The DNA of the CDR3 is TGTGCCACCAGCAATGAAAGAACAATCTACGAGCAGTACTTC.

The gene calls are TRBV5-4 and TRBJ2-2, with no clear D. The CDR3 has 14 residues. Trimming took off 0 bases at V and 3 bases at J, with 6 bases between the two ends. Germline-derived CDR1 and CDR2 are SGHNT and YYREEE (reference sequence). The DNA of the CDR3 is TGTGCCAGCAGCTTGGAGACACACACCGGGGAGCTGTTTTTT. Protein sequence: CASSLETHTGELFF.

This chain links TRBV20-1 with TRBJ1-2; D call uncertain. V lost 1 base to trimming and J lost 3 bases, with 12 bases between them. The CDR3 is made up of 14 amino acids. Germline CDR1 reads DFQATT; CDR2 reads SNEGSKA (reference sequence). The CDR3 sequence: CSARAPADYYGYTF. DNA of the CDR3: TGCAGTGCTAGAGCCCCCGCAGACTACTATGGCTACACCTTC.

The chain uses TRBV7-9 and TRBJ2-7; tentatively, D is TRBD1 or TRBD2 (5 bases each). Per the germline V gene, CDR1 is SEHNR and CDR2 is FQNEAQ (reference sequence). The CDR3 length is 13 residues. V lost 4 bases to trimming and J lost 7 bases, with 14 bases between them. The CDR3 region is CASSSPGLGEQYF. CDR3 DNA sequence: TGTGCCAGCAGCTCTCCGGGGCTGGGGGAGCAGTACTTC.

This chain connects TRBV28 to TRBJ2-1, with no clear D. The germline CDR1 and CDR2 sequences are MDHEN and SYDVKM. This CDR3 has 13 residues. V was pared by 6 bases and J by 10 bases, with 16 bases between. CDR3 nucleotides: TGTGCCAGCAGCCTCATATCCCCTTCGGAGCAGTTCTTC. Amino acids: CASSLISPSEQFF.

The V gene is TRBV10-3, the J gene TRBJ1-5; D is undetermined. Germline V gene lookup returns CDR1 ENHRY and CDR2 SYGVKD. This CDR3 has 15 amino acids. Trimming cost V 4 bases and J 1 base, with 11 bases left between them. CDR3 DNA: TGTGCCATCAGTGCCTGGAGGGCCAGCAATCAGCCCCAGCATTTT. It translates to CAISAWRASNQPQHF.

The chain employs TRBV29-1 and TRBJ1-2; 7 bases line up with TRBD1. This CDR3 is 13 amino acids long. The V and J ends lost 4 bases and 8 bases, in that order; junction bases with no gene match: 10. From germline, CDR1 is SQVTM and CDR2 ANQGSEA. The CDR3: CSVVIQGNDGYTF. In DNA form, the CDR3 reads TGCAGCGTTGTAATACAGGGGAATGACGGCTACACCTTC.

The chain recombines TRBV30 with TRBJ2-2; D is unresolved. CDR1 and CDR2 from the germline V gene are GTSNPN and SVGIG (reference sequence). This CDR3 has 15 residues. V was cut by 1 base and J by 2 bases, with 11 bases left in between. The CDR3 reads CAWSGPAFNTGELFF. Written as DNA, the CDR3 is TGTGCCTGGAGTGGCCCGGCATTTAACACCGGGGAGCTGTTTTTT.

The chain recombines TRBV27 with TRBJ2-6; possibly TRBD2 for D (5 bases). Germline CDR1 and CDR2: MNHEY and SMNVEV (reference sequence). The ends were cut back, 7 bases at V and 3 bases at J, with 10 bases in the middle. The CDR3 runs to 14 residues. CDR3 loop: CASKRAVGANVLTF. In nucleotides, the CDR3 is TGTGCCAGCAAGAGGGCGGTTGGGGCCAACGTCCTGACTTTC.

V is TRBV3-1 and J is TRBJ1-1, with D possibly TRBD1 on 5 matching bases. Germline CDR1 reads LGHDT; CDR2 reads YNNKEL (reference sequence). This CDR3 is 15 amino acids long. V was shortened by 3 bases and J by 1 base, with 12 bases between the two germline ends. This CDR3 is CASSHRSGGNTEAFF. Here the CDR3 DNA reads TGTGCCAGCAGCCACCGGTCTGGGGGGAACACTGAAGCTTTCTTT.